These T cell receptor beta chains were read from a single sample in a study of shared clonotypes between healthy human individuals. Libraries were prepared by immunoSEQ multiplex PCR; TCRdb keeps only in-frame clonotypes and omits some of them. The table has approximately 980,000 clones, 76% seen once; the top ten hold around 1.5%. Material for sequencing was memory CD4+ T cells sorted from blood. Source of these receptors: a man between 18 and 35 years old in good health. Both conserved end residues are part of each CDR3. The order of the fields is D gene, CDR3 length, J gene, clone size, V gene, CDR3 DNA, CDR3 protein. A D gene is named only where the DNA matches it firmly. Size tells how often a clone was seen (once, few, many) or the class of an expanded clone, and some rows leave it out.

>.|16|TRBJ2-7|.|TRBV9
TGTGCCAGCAGCGTAGCCCCCGGACCTAGCTCCTACGAGCAGTACTTC
CASSVAPGPSSYEQYF
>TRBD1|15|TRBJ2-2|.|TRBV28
TGTGCCAGCAGACGAGGACAGGGTAAAACCGGGGAGCTGTTTTTT
CASRRGQGKTGELFF
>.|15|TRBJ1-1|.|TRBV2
TGTGCCAGCATCCAAAGCGTACCGTTGAACACTGAAGCTTTCTTT
CASIQSVPLNTEAFF
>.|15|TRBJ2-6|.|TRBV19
TGTGCCAGTAGAGGGCCAGACTTGGGGGCCAACGTCCTGACTTTC
CASRGPDLGANVLTF
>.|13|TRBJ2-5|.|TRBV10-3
TGTGCCATCAATCAGGGGGAGGGTGAGACCCAGTACTTC
CAINQGEGETQYF
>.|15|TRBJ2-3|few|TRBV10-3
TGTGCCACCCTTCAGGCCCAATTTAGCACAGATACGCAGTATTTT
CATLQAQFSTDTQYF
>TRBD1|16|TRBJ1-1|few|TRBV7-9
TGTGCCAGCAGCTTATTCCAGGGGGCCCGGAACACTGAAGCTTTCTTT
CASSLFQGARNTEAFF
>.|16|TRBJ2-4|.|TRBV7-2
TGTGCCAGCAGCCCGGGCCCAGGTCTAGCCAAAAACATTCAGTACTTC
CASSPGPGLAKNIQYF
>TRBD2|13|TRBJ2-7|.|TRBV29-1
TGCAGCGCCAAGAGCGGGGCTACCTACGAGCAGTACTTC
CSAKSGATYEQYF
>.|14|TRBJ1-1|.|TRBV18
TGTGCCAGCTCACCACCGTCGGTAGGCGCTGAAGCTTTCTTT
CASSPPSVGAEAFF
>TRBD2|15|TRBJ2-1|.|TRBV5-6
TGTGCCAGCAGCCCAACTAGCGGGGACTACAATGAGCAGTTCTTC
CASSPTSGDYNEQFF
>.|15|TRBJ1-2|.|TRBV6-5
TGTGCCAGCAGTCCGACCTATCTGGGGGCCTATGGCTACACCTTC
CASSPTYLGAYGYTF
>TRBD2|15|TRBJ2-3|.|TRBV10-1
TGCGCCAGCAGTGAGCAAGCGGGAGGGATAGATACGCAGTATTTT
CASSEQAGGIDTQYF
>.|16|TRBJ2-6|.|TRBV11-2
TGTGCCAGCAGTCCTCTAGCGCAACGAGGGGCCAACGTCCTGACTTTC
CASSPLAQRGANVLTF
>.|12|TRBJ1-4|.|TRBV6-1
TGTGCCAGCAAGGACCGGATGGCGAAACTGTTTTTT
CASKDRMAKLFF